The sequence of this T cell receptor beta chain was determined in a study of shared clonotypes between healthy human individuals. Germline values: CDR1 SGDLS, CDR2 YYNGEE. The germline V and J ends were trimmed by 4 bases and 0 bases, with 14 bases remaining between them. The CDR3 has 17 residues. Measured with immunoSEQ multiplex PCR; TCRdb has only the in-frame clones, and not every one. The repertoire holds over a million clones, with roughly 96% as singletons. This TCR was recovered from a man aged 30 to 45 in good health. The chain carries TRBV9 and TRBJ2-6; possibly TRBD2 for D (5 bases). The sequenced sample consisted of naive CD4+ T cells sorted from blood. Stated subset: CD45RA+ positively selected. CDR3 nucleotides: TGTGCCAGCAGCATTACCGGGATCCACTCTGGGGCCAACGTCCTGACTTTC. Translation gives CASSITGIHSGANVLTF.